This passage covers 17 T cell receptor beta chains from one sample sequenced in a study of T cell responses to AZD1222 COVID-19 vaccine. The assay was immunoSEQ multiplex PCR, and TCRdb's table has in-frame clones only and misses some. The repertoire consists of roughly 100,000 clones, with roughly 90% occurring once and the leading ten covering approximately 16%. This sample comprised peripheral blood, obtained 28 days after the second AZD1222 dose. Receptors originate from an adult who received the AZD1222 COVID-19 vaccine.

CDR3: CASSYGHISNEKLFF. CDR3 nucleotides: TGTGCCAGCAGCTATGGACACATATCGAATGAAAAACTGTTTTTT. This chain links TRBV3-1 (or the pseudogene TRBV3-2) with TRBJ1-4; TRBD1 might be the D (5 bases). Trimming pared 5 bases from V and 5 bases from J, leaving 15 bases between. Germline loops: CDR1 LGHDT, CDR2 YNNKEL (reference sequence). This CDR3 has 15 residues.

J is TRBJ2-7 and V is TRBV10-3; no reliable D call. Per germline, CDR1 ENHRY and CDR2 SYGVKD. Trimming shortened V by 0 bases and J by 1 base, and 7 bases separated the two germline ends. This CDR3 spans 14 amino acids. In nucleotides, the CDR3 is TGTGCCATCAGTGAGTCTTTGTATTCCTACGAGCAGTACTTC. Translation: CAISESLYSYEQYF.

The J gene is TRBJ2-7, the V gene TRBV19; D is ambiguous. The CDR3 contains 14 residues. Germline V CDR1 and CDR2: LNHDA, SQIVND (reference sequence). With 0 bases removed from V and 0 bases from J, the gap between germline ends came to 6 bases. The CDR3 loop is CASSIDGSSYEQYF. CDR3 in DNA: TGTGCCAGTAGTATAGATGGATCCTCCTACGAGCAGTACTTC.

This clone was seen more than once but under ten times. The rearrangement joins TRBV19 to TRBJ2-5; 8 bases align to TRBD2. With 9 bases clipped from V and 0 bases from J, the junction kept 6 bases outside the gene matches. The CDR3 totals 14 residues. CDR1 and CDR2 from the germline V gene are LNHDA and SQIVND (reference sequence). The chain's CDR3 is CASTSGPYQETQYF. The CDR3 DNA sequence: TGTGCCAGCACTAGCGGTCCGTACCAAGAGACCCAGTACTTC.

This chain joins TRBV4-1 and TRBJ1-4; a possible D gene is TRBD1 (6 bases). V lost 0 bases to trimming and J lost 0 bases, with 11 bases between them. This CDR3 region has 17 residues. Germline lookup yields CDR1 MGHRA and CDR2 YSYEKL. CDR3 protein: CASSQDGRTATNEKLFF. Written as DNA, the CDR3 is TGCGCCAGCAGCCAAGATGGCAGGACAGCAACTAATGAAAAACTGTTTTTT.

CDR3 coding DNA: TGTGCCAGCAGCTTAGGTACAGGGTTTGCTTTCTTT. Its protein is CASSLGTGFAFF. The chain combines TRBV7-2 with TRBJ1-1, with D possibly being TRBD1 (6 bases). From germline, CDR1 is SGHTA and CDR2 FQGNSA. Trimming cost V 1 base and J 11 bases, with 11 bases left between them. This CDR3 is built from 12 residues.

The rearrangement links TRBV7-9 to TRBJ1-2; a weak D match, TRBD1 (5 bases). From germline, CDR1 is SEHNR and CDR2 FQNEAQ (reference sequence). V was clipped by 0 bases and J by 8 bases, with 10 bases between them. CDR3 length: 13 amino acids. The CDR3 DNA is TGTGCCAGCAGCTTAGCGCAGGGTGGCGGCTACACCTTC. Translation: CASSLAQGGGYTF.

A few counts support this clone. The CDR3 DNA sequence: TGTGCCAGCAGCTTTAACCTAGCGACAGATACGCAGTATTTT. This gives the protein CASSFNLATDTQYF. The genes are TRBV7-2 and TRBJ2-3; tentative D call: TRBD2 (6 bases). In germline, CDR1 is SGHTA, CDR2 FQGNSA. Trimming removed 3 bases at V and 3 bases at J, with 10 bases between. The CDR3 consists of 14 residues.

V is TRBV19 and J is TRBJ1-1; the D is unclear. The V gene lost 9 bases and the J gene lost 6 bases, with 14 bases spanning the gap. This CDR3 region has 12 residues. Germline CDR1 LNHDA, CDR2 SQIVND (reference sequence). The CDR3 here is CASGEGRPEAFF. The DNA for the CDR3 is TGTGCCAGCGGGGAAGGCCGGCCTGAAGCTTTCTTT.

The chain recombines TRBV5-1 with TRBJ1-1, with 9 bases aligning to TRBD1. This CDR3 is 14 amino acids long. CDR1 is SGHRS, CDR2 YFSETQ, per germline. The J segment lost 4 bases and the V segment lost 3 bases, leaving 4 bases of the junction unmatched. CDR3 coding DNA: TGCGCCAGCAGCTCACGGACAGGGGCCACTGAAGCTTTCTTT. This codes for CASSSRTGATEAFF.

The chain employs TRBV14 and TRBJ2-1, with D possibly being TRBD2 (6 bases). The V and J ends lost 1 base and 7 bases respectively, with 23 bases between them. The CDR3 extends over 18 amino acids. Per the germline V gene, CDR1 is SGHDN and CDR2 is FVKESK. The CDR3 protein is CASSQVDSSRRAINEQFF. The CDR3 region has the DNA TGTGCCAGCAGCCAAGTGGATTCATCGAGGAGGGCCATAAATGAGCAGTTCTTC.

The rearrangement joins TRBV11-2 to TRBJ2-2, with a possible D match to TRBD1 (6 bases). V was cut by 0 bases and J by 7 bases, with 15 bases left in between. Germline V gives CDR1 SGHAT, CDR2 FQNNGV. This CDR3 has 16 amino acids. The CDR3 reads CASSLDAIVGGGELFF. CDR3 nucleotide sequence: TGTGCCAGCAGCTTAGACGCCATCGTAGGGGGCGGGGAGCTGTTTTTT.

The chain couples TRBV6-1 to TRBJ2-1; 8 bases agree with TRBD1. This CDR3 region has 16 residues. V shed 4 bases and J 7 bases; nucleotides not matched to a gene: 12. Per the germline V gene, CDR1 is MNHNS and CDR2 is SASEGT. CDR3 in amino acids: CASSAYRGSPINEQFF. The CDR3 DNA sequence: TGTGCCAGCAGTGCCTACAGGGGGTCACCCATAAATGAGCAGTTCTTC.

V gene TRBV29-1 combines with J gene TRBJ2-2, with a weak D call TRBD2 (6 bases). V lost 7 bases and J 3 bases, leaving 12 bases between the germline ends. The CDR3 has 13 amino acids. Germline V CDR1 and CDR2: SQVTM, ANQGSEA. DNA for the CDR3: TGCAGCGGGGGGGTTCCCGACACCGGGGAGCTGTTTTTT. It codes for CSGGVPDTGELFF.

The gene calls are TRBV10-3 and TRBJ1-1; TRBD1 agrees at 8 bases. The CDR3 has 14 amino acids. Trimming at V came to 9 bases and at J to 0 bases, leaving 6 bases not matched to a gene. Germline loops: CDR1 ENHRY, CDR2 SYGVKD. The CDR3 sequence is CAIRQGPMNTEAFF. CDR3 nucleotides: TGTGCCATTCGACAGGGGCCCATGAACACTGAAGCTTTCTTT.

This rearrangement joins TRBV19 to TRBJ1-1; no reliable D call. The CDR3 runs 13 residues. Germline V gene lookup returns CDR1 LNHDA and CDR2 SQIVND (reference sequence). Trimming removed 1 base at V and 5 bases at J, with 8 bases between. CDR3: CASSIGGFTEAFF. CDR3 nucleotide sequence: TGTGCCAGTAGTATAGGAGGGTTTACTGAAGCTTTCTTT.

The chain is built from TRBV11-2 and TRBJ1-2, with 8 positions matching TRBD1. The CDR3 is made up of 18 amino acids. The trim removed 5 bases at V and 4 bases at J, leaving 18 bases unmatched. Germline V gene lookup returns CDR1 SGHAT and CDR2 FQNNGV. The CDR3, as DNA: TGTGCCAGCAGCCCGCAAAGACAGGGGTCGGGCTATACCTATGGCTACACCTTC. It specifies CASSPQRQGSGYTYGYTF.